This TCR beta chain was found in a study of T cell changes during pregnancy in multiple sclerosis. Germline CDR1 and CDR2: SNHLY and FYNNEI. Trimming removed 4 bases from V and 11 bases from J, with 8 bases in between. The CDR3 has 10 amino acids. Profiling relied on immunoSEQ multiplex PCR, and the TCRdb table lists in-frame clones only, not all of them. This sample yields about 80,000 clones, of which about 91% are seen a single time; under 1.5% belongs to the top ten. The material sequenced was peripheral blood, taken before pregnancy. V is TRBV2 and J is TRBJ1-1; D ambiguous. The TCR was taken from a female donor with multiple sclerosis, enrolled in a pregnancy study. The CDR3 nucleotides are TGTGCCAGCAGTGCTCGGGAGGCTTTCTTT. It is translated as CASSAREAFF.